This T cell receptor beta chain was sequenced during a study of blood T cell repertoires in COVID-19. As for the study in general: Some COVID-19 samples were acute and others convalescent; all came from the United States, Italy and Spain. The analysed material was cDNA or gDNA that came from T cells, B-cell-depleted T cells, or PBMCs.

The germline V gene encodes CDR1 WNHNN and CDR2 SYGVQD (reference sequence). V lost 1 base to trimming and J lost 4 bases, with 14 bases between them. CDR3 length equals 16 residues. Source study methods: Using reference gene primer amplification, nucleated cell counts were estimated. Produced via immunoSEQ multiplex PCR; TCRdb's table is partial and in-frame only. The DNA gave D and trimming, while V, J and clone size come from that table. The table records 80,000 to 100,000 clones, 87% of them present only once. The TCR comes from a woman aged 45 to 65 with active or convalescent COVID-19. Sequenced sample: peripheral blood. This chain uses TRBV10-1 with TRBJ2-1; the D is unclear. The DNA for the CDR3 is TGCGCCAGCAGTGAGTTCAGTGCGGTCCAATACAATGAGCAGTTCTTC. Encoded protein: CASSEFSAVQYNEQFF.